These 27 T cell receptor beta chains share one sample of origin, sequenced in a study. TCRdb processed the 5' RACE reads anew with MiXCR; each CDR3 protein has one entry. The sample carries about 62,000 distinct CDR3 sequences, under 35% recorded once. The specimen was tumor-infiltrating naive CD4+ T cells sorted from the breast tumor. The subset was: naive CD4+ T cells, CD4+CD45RA+CD25-. The origin of the receptors is a female donor with breast cancer.

This clonotype was seen a few times. The chain has TRBV5-1 and TRBJ1-2, with a tentative D call TRBD1 (6 bases). The CDR3 sequence is 15 residues long. V was cut by 4 bases and J by 6 bases, with 19 bases left in between. Germline CDR1 SGHRS, CDR2 YFSETQ. The CDR3 is CASSAYRVGEDGYTF. DNA for the CDR3: TGCGCCAGCAGCGCCTACAGGGTAGGTGAGGATGGCTACACCTTC.

This clonotype was seen repeatedly, ten times or more. The genes are TRBV20-1 and TRBJ2-1, with a possible D match to TRBD1 (5 bases). The CDR3 contains 16 residues. Trimming took 3 bases from V and 7 from J, leaving 22 bases between them. Germline V gene sequence: CDR1 DFQATT, CDR2 SNEGSKA (reference sequence). As DNA, the CDR3 is TGCAGTGCTAGGGTCGGAGAAGGGCCATGGACAAATGAGCAGTTCTTC. It encodes CSARVGEGPWTNEQFF.

The CDR3 sequence is CASSPTNRLSGANVLTF. CDR3 coding DNA: TGTGCCAGCTCACCGACTAATAGGCTTTCGGGGGCCAACGTCCTGACTTTC. The chain joins TRBV18 to TRBJ2-6, with a tentative D call TRBD2 (5 bases). From germline, CDR1 is KGHSH and CDR2 LQKENI. Trimming took off 3 bases at V and 4 bases at J, with 16 bases between the two ends. The CDR3 consists of 17 residues.

The chain is built from TRBV5-1 and TRBJ2-4; unclear D gene. CDR3 length equals 13 residues. In germline, CDR1 is SGHRS, CDR2 YFSETQ. Deletions cut 4 bases from V and 8 bases from J, with 13 bases between. DNA for the CDR3: TGCGCCAGCAGCGCCTCAGGAGTGGACATTCAGTACTTC. Translated, it gives CASSASGVDIQYF.

This clonotype was picked up many times. The chain links TRBV15 to TRBJ2-7; 11 bases map to TRBD2. The CDR3 is 16 amino acids. The V gene end was trimmed by 0 bases and the J gene end by 3 bases; junction bases not matched to a gene: 4. Looked up from germline, CDR1 is LNHNV and CDR2 is YYDKDF (reference sequence). The CDR3 nucleotides are TGTGCCACCAGCAGAGATTCGGGGACTAGCGGCTACGAGCAGTACTTC. The encoded protein is CATSRDSGTSGYEQYF. Full variable domain (rest looked up from reference TRBV15 and TRBJ2-7): DAMVIQNPRYQVTQFGKPVTLSCSQTLNHNVMYWYQQKSSQAPKLLFHYYDKDFNNEADTPDNFQSRRPNTSFCFLDIRSPGLGDTAMYLCATSRDSGTSGYEQYFGPGTRLTVT.

Comments on this clonotype: One junction end does not reproduce the germline sequence, and a read error may be involved. The chain joins TRBV10-3 to TRBJ2-1; D remains ambiguous. The CDR3 has 12 amino acids. Germline V lookup: CDR1 ENHRY, CDR2 SYGVKD. CDR3 residues: CAIGESPDEQFF. Here the CDR3 DNA reads TGTGCCATCGGTGAGTCTCCGGATGAGCAGTTCTTC.

This clonotype was counted between two and nine times. The chain joins TRBV12-3 or TRBV12-4 to TRBJ1-2; possibly TRBD1 for D (5 bases). Trimming cost V 7 bases and J 4 bases, with 19 bases left between them. The CDR3 spans 15 residues. CDR3: CASIRGRGGLYGYTF. CDR3 nucleotide sequence: TGTGCCAGCATAAGAGGGAGGGGAGGACTCTATGGCTACACCTTC.

This clonotype has just one count. A read error may account for a junction end that differs from germline. The chain joins TRBV4-3 to TRBJ2-1, with 14 bases fitting TRBD2. The length of the CDR3 is 15 residues. Germline V gives CDR1 LGHNA, CDR2 YSLEER. As DNA, the CDR3 is TGCGCCAGCAGCCAGGGACTAGCGGGAGTGTATGAGCAATTCTTC. Encoded protein: CASSQGLAGVYEQFF.

At least ten counts were recorded for this clonotype. CDR3 in DNA: TGTGCCAGCAGCCAGGGACAGGGAACTGAAGCTTTCTTT. Its protein is CASSQGQGTEAFF. The rearrangement joins TRBV7-3 to TRBJ1-1, with 9 bases matching TRBD1. The CDR3 is 13 amino acids. V gave up 5 bases and J gave up 5 bases; unmatched junction bases: 3. Germline V gene lookup returns CDR1 SGHTA and CDR2 FQGTGA. Using reference TRBV7-3 and TRBJ1-1 for the parts outside the CDR3, the full variable domain is GAGVSQTPSNKVTEKGKYVELRCDPISGHTALYWYRQSLGQGPEFLIYFQGTGAADDSGLPNDRFFAVRPEGSVSTLKIQRTERGDSAVYLCASSQGQGTEAFFGQGTRLTVV.

The chain employs TRBV12-3 or TRBV12-4 and TRBJ1-2, with D maybe TRBD1 (6 bases). V shed 2 bases and J shed 10 bases, with 17 bases lying between them. There are 14 residues in the CDR3. The CDR3 is CASSLNEDSLPYTF. The CDR3 nucleotides read TGTGCCAGCAGTTTAAACGAGGACAGTTTACCCTACACCTTC.

The rearrangement links TRBV6-6 to TRBJ1-1; tentatively, D is TRBD1 (5 bases). Looked up from germline, CDR1 is MNHNY and CDR2 is SVGAGI (reference sequence). The ends were cut back, 4 bases at V and 8 bases at J, with 14 bases in the middle. The length of the CDR3 is 13 residues. The CDR3 sequence is CASSWDPQSEAFF. The CDR3 DNA is TGTGCCAGCAGTTGGGACCCACAGTCAGAAGCTTTCTTT.

There are a few counts of this clonotype. V and J are TRBV9 and TRBJ2-1; D may match TRBD1 or TRBD2 (5 bases each). Looked up from germline, CDR1 is SGDLS and CDR2 is YYNGEE. The CDR3 has 13 amino acids. Deletions cut 0 bases from V and 6 bases from J, with 7 bases between. CDR3 in DNA: TGTGCCAGCAGCGTAGGGGACGTCAATGAGCAGTTCTTC. Encoded protein: CASSVGDVNEQFF.

The V call is TRBV9, the J call TRBJ2-1; either TRBD1 or TRBD2 may fit D (5 bases each). CDR1 and CDR2 from the germline V gene are SGDLS and YYNGEE. This CDR3 is built from 17 residues. V lost 4 bases and J lost 4, with 21 bases in between. In nucleotides, the CDR3 is TGTGCCAGCAGCTCGGTCTGGGGGAGCCCTGAATACAATGAGCAGTTCTTC. Protein: CASSSVWGSPEYNEQFF.

This clonotype was observed at least ten times. The chain recombines TRBV29-1 with TRBJ1-5; 7 nucleotides match TRBD1. The ends lost 7 bases at V and 2 bases at J; junction bases unmatched: 8. The CDR3 extends over 14 amino acids. From germline, CDR1 is SQVTM and CDR2 ANQGSEA. The CDR3 spells CSAMKGTGNQPQHF. The CDR3 DNA follows: TGCAGCGCCATGAAAGGGACAGGCAATCAGCCCCAGCATTTT.

Details on this clonotype: The germline gene is not matched at one end of the junction; a read error may be the cause. The CDR3 reads CTSSQAFDYNEQFF. Here the CDR3 DNA reads TGCACCAGCAGCCAAGCGTTCGACTACAATGAGCAGTTCTTC. The chain is built from TRBV4-1 and TRBJ2-1; D ambiguous. This CDR3 is 14 amino acids long. Germline V gene data show CDR1 as MGHRA and CDR2 as YSYEKL.

A word on this clonotype: Sequence at one end of the junction differs from germline and may be a read error. This rearrangement joins TRBV7-8 to TRBJ2-1; 7 bases are shared with TRBD2. CDR3 length equals 15 residues. The germline V gene has CDR1 SGHVS and CDR2 FQNEAQ. This CDR3 reads CASSLKRAGYNEPFF. CDR3 nucleotides: TGTGCCAGCAGCTTAAAGCGAGCGGGGTACAATGAGCCGTTCTTC.

By share of the sample, this clonotype is medium-sized. The chain joins TRBV4-2 to TRBJ2-3, with D hard to call. The germline V gene has CDR1 LGHNA and CDR2 YNFKEQ. The CDR3 loop spans 14 amino acids. The ends were cut back, 3 bases at V and 2 bases at J, with 9 bases in the middle. The CDR3 nucleotides read TGTGCCAGCAGCCACTGGGGTAACACAGATACGCAGTATTTT. It encodes CASSHWGNTDTQYF.

This rearrangement joins TRBV5-1 to TRBJ1-2; 10 positions match TRBD1. Trimming took 2 bases from V and 10 from J; bases not matched to a gene: 2. The CDR3 contains 12 residues. CDR1 and CDR2 from the germline V gene are SGHRS and YFSETQ. CDR3 amino acids: CASSFGTGDYTF. DNA of the CDR3: TGCGCCAGCAGCTTCGGGACAGGGGACTACACCTTC.

The sample holds a few counts of this clonotype. The J gene is TRBJ1-5, the V gene TRBV5-6; D unclear. The V gene's germline CDR1 is SGHDT and CDR2 YYEEEE. This CDR3 is 14 amino acids long. The V and J ends lost 0 bases and 3 bases respectively, with 7 bases between them. CDR3 in amino acids: CASSLAGVNQPQHF. DNA of the CDR3: TGTGCCAGCAGCTTGGCCGGGGTCAATCAGCCCCAGCATTTT.

V and J are TRBV4-2 and TRBJ2-7, with D tentatively TRBD1 (6 bases). The CDR3 sequence is 15 residues long. Trimming shortened V by 0 bases and J by 4 bases, and 13 bases separated the two germline ends. Germline lookup yields CDR1 LGHNA and CDR2 YNFKEQ. CDR3 loop: CASSQETQGSYEQYF. For the CDR3, the DNA is TGTGCCAGCAGCCAAGAGACACAGGGTTCATACGAGCAGTACTTC.

V is TRBV29-1 and J is TRBJ2-7; D might be TRBD1 or TRBD2, each matching 5 bases. From germline, CDR1 is SQVTM and CDR2 ANQGSEA. Trimming removed 4 bases from V and 2 bases from J, with 18 bases in between. This CDR3 contains 15 residues. As DNA, the CDR3 is TGCAGCGTTGGGGTAGGGGCAGGGAGTACCTACGAGCAGTACTTC. Protein: CSVGVGAGSTYEQYF.

In regard to this clonotype: This may stem from a read error, because a much larger clone lies one nucleotide away. V gene TRBV4-1 combines with J gene TRBJ1-5; D perhaps matches TRBD1 (6 bases). CDR1 and CDR2 from the germline V gene are MGHRA and YSYEKL. V was shortened by 5 bases and J by 3 bases, with 14 bases between the two germline ends. This CDR3 contains 15 residues. CDR3 amino acids: CASSSAGATNQPQHF. The CDR3 bases are TGCGCCAGCAGCTCGGCAGGGGCTACCAATCAGCCCCAGCATTTT.

This chain connects TRBV12-3 or TRBV12-4 to TRBJ2-3; the D gene is possibly TRBD2 (5 bases). The CDR3 is made up of 13 amino acids. The V gene lost 7 bases and the J gene lost 3 bases, with 11 bases spanning the gap. Here the CDR3 reads CASNLRLTDTQYF. In nucleotides, the CDR3 is TGTGCCAGCAACCTTAGACTAACAGATACGCAGTATTTT.

This clonotype was seen a few times. The chain carries TRBV29-1 and TRBJ1-5, with D possibly being TRBD1 (5 bases). This CDR3 region has 13 residues. Germline CDR1 reads SQVTM; CDR2 reads ANQGSEA. With 4 bases removed from V and 4 bases from J, the gap between germline ends came to 11 bases. The CDR3 loop reads CSVADSQNQPQHF. CDR3 bases: TGCAGCGTTGCCGACAGCCAAAATCAGCCCCAGCATTTT. Complete variable domain (other parts from reference TRBV29-1 and TRBJ1-5): SAVISQKPSRDICQRGTSLTIQCQVDSQVTMMFWYRQQPGQSLTLIATANQGSEATYESGFVIDKFPISRPNLTFSTLTVSNMSPEDSSIYLCSVADSQNQPQHFGDGTRLSIL.

The chain links TRBV6-2 or TRBV6-3 to TRBJ2-1; no clear D gene. CDR3 length: 17 amino acids. The V end lost 6 bases, the J end lost 5 bases, and 23 bases lay between the germline ends. Germline values: CDR1 MNHEY, CDR2 SVGEGT. Here the CDR3 DNA reads TGTGCCAGCAGCTCCCTCGGCCCCCTCAACGAAAACAATGAGCAGTTCTTC. Its translation is CASSSLGPLNENNEQFF.

V is TRBV10-3 and J is TRBJ2-7, with TRBD2 identical over 12 bases. Germline V gene data show CDR1 as ENHRY and CDR2 as SYGVKD. The CDR3 is 15 residues long. V trimming: 6 bases; J trimming: 2 bases; junction bases outside the gene matches: 5. The CDR3 is CAISSTSGSPYEQYF. CDR3 DNA sequence: TGTGCCATCAGCTCGACTAGCGGGAGCCCCTACGAGCAGTACTTC.

This clonotype is medium-sized (0.01 to 0.1%) by share. This chain links TRBV5-1 with TRBJ1-1, with D unclear. Germline loops: CDR1 SGHRS, CDR2 YFSETQ. The V end was cut by 4 bases, the J end by 4 bases, with 20 bases between. The length of the CDR3 is 16 residues. This CDR3 reads CASSPGPRTLGTEAFF. The DNA of the CDR3 is TGCGCCAGCAGCCCCGGGCCCAGGACCCTGGGCACTGAAGCTTTCTTT.